A selection of T cell receptor beta chains follows, all from one sample in a study of early T cells in non-severe SARS-CoV-2 infection. TCRdb independently ran MiXCR on the 5' RACE reads; one entry per CDR3 protein. The data contain 75,000 to 80,000 distinct CDR3 sequences, about 11% of them seen just once; the ten biggest clones take up 12%. Source: whole blood, taken at baseline. Every receptor here comes from an adult who was a healthcare worker with PCR-confirmed SARS-CoV-2 infection or an uninfected control (not recorded which). Each CDR3 is given with its conserved first and last residue. D genes are given only for firm matches. Clone size is not always given. Where it is, it says once, few, many or a class for expanded clones.

NA TRBJ1-2 few TRBV27 TGTGCCAGCAGTTTATTATCCTCTGGACGCCGAGAAAGCTTC CASSLLSSGRRESF
NA TRBJ1-1 many TRBV7-9 TGTGCCAGCAGGGAGGGGACCTCTGCTTTCTTT CASREGTSAFF
TRBD1 TRBJ1-6 many TRBV11-3 TGTGCCAGCGGAATCGACAGGGCTTCACCCCTCCACTTT CASGIDRASPLHF
NA TRBJ1-6 NA TRBV7-2 TGTGCCAGCAGCTTAAGGGAAAGTTTACTATCACCCCTCCACTTT CASSLRESLLSPLHF
NA TRBJ2-1 NA TRBV29-1 TGCAGCCACGAGGGGGTGCAGTTCTTC CSHEGVQFF
TRBD1 TRBJ1-5 many TRBV7-9 TGTGCCAGCAGCTCAGATGGAGCTGGGACAGGCAATCAGCCCCAGCATTTT CASSSDGAGTGNQPQHF
NA TRBJ2-5 many TRBV20-1 TGCAGTGCTTTCGAAGAGACCCAGTACTTC CSAFEETQYF
NA TRBJ2-3 few TRBV7-2 TGTGCCAGCAGCTTAGAGGGCGGCACAGATACGCAGTATTTT CASSLEGGTDTQYF
NA TRBJ1-1 few TRBV9 TGTGCCAGCAGCGTCAGGGGCACTGAAGCTTTCTTT CASSVRGTEAFF
NA TRBJ2-7 many TRBV20-1 TGCAGTGCTAGAGGTAGGGTCGCCTACGAGCAGTACTTC CSARGRVAYEQYF
TRBD1 TRBJ2-2 few TRBV27 TGTGCCAGCAGTATACAGGGGGCCAACACCGGGGAGCTGTTTTTT CASSIQGANTGELFF
NA TRBJ1-5 few TRBV6-5 TGTGCCAGCAGTTACTTTCCAGATCAGCCCCAGCATTTT CASSYFPDQPQHF
TRBD1 TRBJ2-7 many TRBV4-3 TGCGCCAGCAGCCGAGACCCAACAGGGGCCTACGAGCAGTACTTC CASSRDPTGAYEQYF
TRBD2 TRBJ2-1 few TRBV7-6 TGTGCCAGCAGCTCGGGACTAGCGGGGGCCTTCTCCTACAATGAGCAGTTCTTC CASSSGLAGAFSYNEQFF
TRBD1 TRBJ2-4 NA TRBV7-9 TGTGCCAGCAGCCCCCGGACAGGGGGCACCAAAAACATTCAGTACTTC CASSPRTGGTKNIQYF
TRBD1 TRBJ1-1 NA TRBV28 TGTGCCAGCAGTTCCGACAGGGGTACTTTCTTT CASSSDRGTFF
TRBD1 TRBJ2-1 few TRBV20-1 TGCAGTGCTCCACGAGGGGGCCGCAAGTATGAGCAGTTCTTC CSAPRGGRKYEQFF